A selection of T cell receptor beta chains follows, all from one sample in a study of cytotoxic CD8 clonotypes in ibrutinib-treated CLL. Repertoires were generated with immunoSEQ multiplex PCR, while TCRdb's copy carries only in-frame clones and drops some. Altogether approximately 100,000 clones are present, 78% being singletons, with the ten largest covering around 30%. Sequencing used PBMCs, obtained after 12 months of ibrutinib treatment. The receptor set was obtained from a human donor with chronic lymphocytic leukemia. Each CDR3 is given with its conserved first and last residue. Fields, in order: V gene, clone size, J gene, D gene, CDR3 DNA, CDR3 protein. D genes are given only for firm matches. Clone size is given for some rows only: seen once, a few or many times, or a class if the clone is expanded.

V: TRBV29-1
size: few
J: TRBJ1-4
D: -
DNA: TGCAGTGTTATGAGGCAGAGGGGTGAAAAACTGTTTTTT
CDR3: CSVMRQRGEKLFF

V: TRBV6-5
size: -
J: TRBJ2-3
D: TRBD2
DNA: TGTGCCAGCATCGGGGGGAAGGGCACAGATACGCAGTATTTT
CDR3: CASIGGKGTDTQYF

V: TRBV7-8
size: -
J: TRBJ2-6
D: TRBD2
DNA: TGTGCCAGCAGCCCGAACCCGGGGGGAGCTGGGGCCAACGTCCTGACTTTC
CDR3: CASSPNPGGAGANVLTF

V: TRBV28
size: -
J: TRBJ2-4
D: -
DNA: TGTGCCAGCAGTTTGGGTGGCATAGGAGGGGGAAACATTCAGTACTTC
CDR3: CASSLGGIGGGNIQYF

V: TRBV5-6
size: -
J: TRBJ2-1
D: TRBD1
DNA: TGTGCCAGCAGCTTAGGATCAGGGGGTGAGCAGTTCTTC
CDR3: CASSLGSGGEQFF

V: TRBV7-2
size: -
J: TRBJ1-2
D: -
DNA: TGTGCCAGCAGCCCCATGTGGACAGCAAACTATGGCTACACCTTC
CDR3: CASSPMWTANYGYTF

V: TRBV7-2
size: -
J: TRBJ2-4
D: TRBD1
DNA: TGTGCCAGCAGCTTTCCACCGGGACAGGGGACGATTCAGTACTTC
CDR3: CASSFPPGQGTIQYF

V: TRBV5-5
size: few
J: TRBJ2-5
D: TRBD2
DNA: TGTGCCAGCAACGAGGGAGGGGAAAAGACCCAGTACTTC
CDR3: CASNEGGEKTQYF

V: TRBV2
size: few
J: TRBJ2-1
D: TRBD1
DNA: TGTGCCAGCTACAGGGGTGGCGGGAATGAGCAGTTCTTC
CDR3: CASYRGGGNEQFF

V: TRBV7-3
size: -
J: TRBJ1-2
D: -
DNA: TGTGCCAGCAGCTTAGATGGTCGGCGGACTGACTATGTGGGCTACACCTTC
CDR3: CASSLDGRRTDYVGYTF

V: TRBV27
size: -
J: TRBJ1-6
D: TRBD1
DNA: TGTGCCAGCAGCCAGGGACAGGGGGGCATCGGGTCACCCCTCCACTTT
CDR3: CASSQGQGGIGSPLHF

V: TRBV28
size: -
J: TRBJ1-4
D: -
DNA: TGTGCCAGCACGGCTGGCCCGGGGGCCGCGACAAATGAAAAACTGTTTTTT
CDR3: CASTAGPGAATNEKLFF

V: TRBV7-2
size: -
J: TRBJ1-6
D: TRBD1
DNA: TGTGCCAGCAGCTCCCGGGACAGGAATTCACCCCTCCACTTT
CDR3: CASSSRDRNSPLHF

V: TRBV4-1
size: few
J: TRBJ2-3
D: TRBD1
DNA: TGCGCCAGCAGCGGTGAGGACAGGGAGTTCGCAGATACGCAGTATTTT
CDR3: CASSGEDREFADTQYF

V: TRBV7-9
size: -
J: TRBJ2-5
D: -
DNA: TGTGCCAGCAGCTTAGTCAGGGCCGGAGAGACCCAGTACTTC
CDR3: CASSLVRAGETQYF

V: TRBV2
size: few
J: TRBJ1-5
D: -
DNA: TGTGCCAGCAGTGCTGGGGGGAATAGCAATCAGCCCCAGCATTTT
CDR3: CASSAGGNSNQPQHF

V: TRBV7-9
size: -
J: TRBJ2-7
D: -
DNA: TGTGCCAGCACCCGGGACGGTAGCTCCTACGAGCAGTACTTC
CDR3: CASTRDGSSYEQYF

V: TRBV29-1
size: -
J: TRBJ1-3
D: -
DNA: TGCAGCGTATTCGGATTGAGGGCTGGAAACACCATATATTTT
CDR3: CSVFGLRAGNTIYF

V: TRBV12-5
size: once
J: TRBJ2-5
D: -
DNA: TGTGCTAGTGGTCCGGACAGTCTCCAAGAGACCCAGTACTTC
CDR3: CASGPDSLQETQYF

V: TRBV30
size: -
J: TRBJ2-4
D: -
DNA: TGTGCCTGGAGTGTACGGCAGTTAGCCAAAAACATTCAGTACTTC
CDR3: CAWSVRQLAKNIQYF

V: TRBV5-4
size: -
J: TRBJ2-5
D: -
DNA: TGTGCCAGCAGCTTGGCTGGGGGGGCAGAGACCCAGTACTTC
CDR3: CASSLAGGAETQYF

V: TRBV29-1
size: -
J: TRBJ2-7
D: -
DNA: TGCAGCGTAGCTGCGTCCATCTACGAGCAGTACTTC
CDR3: CSVAASIYEQYF

V: TRBV7-8
size: once
J: TRBJ2-7
D: TRBD1
DNA: TGTGCCAGCAGCTTAGCTTTCCTGGGACAGGGATACGAGCAGTACTTC
CDR3: CASSLAFLGQGYEQYF

V: TRBV6-5
size: once
J: TRBJ2-7
D: -
DNA: TGTGCCAGCAAACGGACAGAGCGTTCCTACGAGCAGTACTTC
CDR3: CASKRTERSYEQYF

V: TRBV4-2
size: -
J: TRBJ1-1
D: -
DNA: TGTGCCAGCAGCTGGGCCACTGAAGCTTTCTTT
CDR3: CASSWATEAFF

V: TRBV6-5
size: -
J: TRBJ2-7
D: -
DNA: TGTGCCAGCAGTTACGGGGGACTCACCTACGAGCAGTACTTC
CDR3: CASSYGGLTYEQYF

V: TRBV29-1
size: -
J: TRBJ1-4
D: -
DNA: TGCAGCGTTGTCTGGCTTGAAAAACTGTTTTTT
CDR3: CSVVWLEKLFF

V: TRBV30
size: -
J: TRBJ2-1
D: -
DNA: TGTGCCAATAGTCTTTCAGGAGGCGAGCAGTTCTTC
CDR3: CANSLSGGEQFF

V: TRBV9
size: -
J: TRBJ2-1
D: -
DNA: TGTGCCAGCAGCCCATCAGAGAGCGGCCGCAATGAGCAGTTCTTC
CDR3: CASSPSESGRNEQFF

V: TRBV7-9
size: -
J: TRBJ1-5
D: TRBD1
DNA: TGTGCCAGCAGCCTCGGATCAGGGGGCGATCAGCCCCAGCATTTT
CDR3: CASSLGSGGDQPQHF

V: TRBV2
size: -
J: TRBJ1-6
D: -
DNA: TGTGCCAGCAGGGAGGGCAGGGGTACACCCCTCCACTTT
CDR3: CASREGRGTPLHF

V: TRBV7-7
size: once
J: TRBJ2-3
D: -
DNA: TGTGCTAGCAGCCCGGGCCGGGGGGCCAGCACAGATACGCAGTATTTT
CDR3: CASSPGRGASTDTQYF

V: TRBV5-1
size: -
J: TRBJ1-6
D: TRBD1
DNA: TGCGCCAGCAGCCAGGGGACAGGAAATTCACCCCTCCACTTT
CDR3: CASSQGTGNSPLHF

V: TRBV5-1
size: -
J: TRBJ2-1
D: -
DNA: TGCGCCAGCAGCCGGGACAACTCCTACAATGAGCAGTTCTTC
CDR3: CASSRDNSYNEQFF

V: TRBV5-1
size: -
J: TRBJ1-2
D: -
DNA: TGCGCCAGCAGAAATGCGGTTGGCGACTATGGCTACACCTTC
CDR3: CASRNAVGDYGYTF

V: TRBV6-5
size: -
J: TRBJ2-1
D: -
DNA: TGTGCCAGCAGTTACAGGGGGTTAAGTAGCAATGAGCAGTTCTTC
CDR3: CASSYRGLSSNEQFF

V: TRBV6-6
size: few
J: TRBJ1-5
D: -
DNA: TGTGCCAGCAGTTACAAAGGGGCTGGCAATCAGCCCCAGCATTTT
CDR3: CASSYKGAGNQPQHF

V: TRBV15
size: -
J: TRBJ2-3
D: -
DNA: TGTGCCACCAGCGCGGGGTTCACAGATACGCAGTATTTT
CDR3: CATSAGFTDTQYF

V: TRBV6-5
size: -
J: TRBJ2-1
D: -
DNA: TGTGCCAGCAGTTACGGGGGGACCTACAATGAGCAGTTCTTC
CDR3: CASSYGGTYNEQFF

V: TRBV18
size: -
J: TRBJ2-1
D: -
DNA: TGTGCCAGCTCACCGGGGCTAAACAATGAGCAGTTCTTC
CDR3: CASSPGLNNEQFF

V: TRBV7-2
size: -
J: TRBJ2-1
D: TRBD2
DNA: TGTGCCAGCAGTTTTCTAGCGGGGGGATTCTGGGAGCAGTTCTTC
CDR3: CASSFLAGGFWEQFF

V: TRBV28
size: few
J: TRBJ1-3
D: -
DNA: TGTGCCAGCAGTGTGGACAGTCGCGGAAACACCATATATTTT
CDR3: CASSVDSRGNTIYF

V: TRBV27
size: -
J: TRBJ1-6
D: -
DNA: TGTGCCAGCAGTTTACGGTTGGAGACAGAGTATAATTCACCCCTCCACTTT
CDR3: CASSLRLETEYNSPLHF

V: TRBV19
size: -
J: TRBJ1-2
D: -
DNA: TGTGCCAGTAGTATGGGAGAGAACTATGGCTACACCTTC
CDR3: CASSMGENYGYTF

V: TRBV9
size: -
J: TRBJ2-7
D: -
DNA: TGTGCCAGCAGCCAAGGGGGTCCCGCCTACGAGCAGTACTTC
CDR3: CASSQGGPAYEQYF

V: TRBV6-1
size: -
J: TRBJ1-2
D: -
DNA: TGTGCCAGCAGTGAAGGTCCGGGGAATGGCTACACCTTC
CDR3: CASSEGPGNGYTF

V: TRBV7-8
size: once
J: TRBJ2-1
D: -
DNA: TGTGCCAGCAGCCCCGAGGGGGGTTACGCAGGTCATGAGCAGTTCTTC
CDR3: CASSPEGGYAGHEQFF